The 8 T cell receptor beta chains below all came from one sample that was sequenced in a study of blood T cell repertoires in COVID-19. Assay: immunoSEQ multiplex PCR; the TCRdb copy retains only in-frame clones and omits some. This sample has about 49,000 clones, with around 86% found just once. The sequenced sample consisted of peripheral blood. These receptor sequences come from a woman older than 75 with COVID-19, enrolled during active disease.

The chain has TRBV10-2 and TRBJ1-4; D is unresolved. The germline V and J ends were trimmed by 6 bases and 0 bases, with 8 bases remaining between them. This CDR3 is 14 amino acids long. The germline gives CDR1 WSHSY, CDR2 SAAADI. CDR3 DNA sequence: TGCGCCAGCAGGCCCAGTGCAACTAATGAAAAACTGTTTTTT. As protein: CASRPSATNEKLFF.

The chain is built from TRBV3-1 (or the pseudogene TRBV3-2) and TRBJ2-1, with TRBD2 matching over 8 bases. Germline assignment: CDR1 LGHDT and CDR2 YNNKEL (reference sequence). The CDR3 totals 16 residues. The junction had 12 bases not matched to a gene; V was cut back by 4 bases and J by 7 bases. CDR3 residues: CASSPSLGRASNEQFF. The DNA of the CDR3 is TGTGCCAGCAGCCCTTCTCTCGGGAGGGCCTCGAATGAGCAGTTCTTC.

The rearrangement joins TRBV6-5 to TRBJ2-7, with 8 bases aligning to TRBD1. Germline V gives CDR1 MNHEY, CDR2 SVGAGI. V lost 1 base to trimming and J lost 2 bases; unmatched junction nucleotides: 1. The CDR3 is made up of 14 amino acids. The CDR3 sequence: CASSYWDRPYEQYF. The CDR3 DNA is TGTGCCAGCAGTTACTGGGACAGGCCCTACGAGCAGTACTTC.

The V call is TRBV4-1, the J call TRBJ1-5; D call uncertain. Trimming pared 1 base from V and 0 bases from J, leaving 7 bases between. The CDR3 has 15 residues. The V gene's germline CDR1 is MGHRA and CDR2 YSYEKL. CDR3 DNA sequence: TGCGCCAGCAGCCAAGTCATCAATAGCAATCAGCCCCAGCATTTT. Its translation is CASSQVINSNQPQHF.

This clone was seen a single time. The chain combines TRBV7-9 with TRBJ1-3; 7 bases match TRBD1. Germline trimming cut 3 bases from V and 4 bases from J; bases unmatched to any gene: 3. Per the germline V gene, CDR1 is SEHNR and CDR2 is FQNEAQ (reference sequence). There are 14 residues in the CDR3. The CDR3 is CASSFPGQGNTIYF. The CDR3 bases are TGTGCCAGCAGCTTCCCGGGACAGGGAAACACCATATATTTT.

This rearrangement joins TRBV20-1 to TRBJ2-5; D call uncertain. V dropped 8 bases and J dropped 5 bases, with 12 bases sitting between them. CDR3 length: 11 residues. The germline CDR1 and CDR2 sequences are DFQATT and SNEGSKA (reference sequence). In DNA form, the CDR3 reads TGCAGTCTACGATCCCTGGAGACCCAGTACTTC. This gives the protein CSLRSLETQYF.

The chain links TRBV6-5 to TRBJ1-4, with TRBD1 identical over 8 bases. V shed 5 bases and J 2 bases; nucleotides not matched to a gene: 1. The germline V gene has CDR1 MNHEY and CDR2 SVGAGI. CDR3 length: 14 amino acids. In DNA form, the CDR3 reads TGTGCCAGCAGTAGACAGGGGACTAATGAAAAACTGTTTTTT. Protein: CASSRQGTNEKLFF.

V is TRBV19 and J is TRBJ1-5, with 9 bases matching TRBD1. With 6 bases clipped from V and 1 base from J, the junction kept 10 bases outside the gene matches. The CDR3 has 17 amino acids. Germline-derived CDR1 and CDR2 are LNHDA and SQIVND (reference sequence). The CDR3 coding sequence is TGTGCCAGTAGCCGGGACAGGGAGGTTTGGAGCAATCAGCCCCAGCATTTT. This translates into CASSRDREVWSNQPQHF. Full variable domain (outside the CDR3, taken from reference TRBV19 and TRBJ1-5): DGGITQSPKYLFRKEGQNVTLSCEQNLNHDAMYWYRQDPGQGLRLIYYSQIVNDFQKGDIAEGYSVSREKKESFPLTVTSAQKNPTAFYLCASSRDREVWSNQPQHFGDGTRLSIL.